Following are 4 T cell receptor beta chains from one sample sequenced in a study of T cells in Graves' hyperthyroidism and ophthalmopathy. Amplification of TCR beta CDR3 regions was performed using RNA transcripts as template. HTBI primers were employed in a first-round RT-PCR of the TCR CDR3. TCRdb fed the multiplex PCR reads into MiXCR, producing one record per CDR3 protein. The sample gives some 510,000 distinct CDR3 sequences, about a fifth of which show up once; more than 20% is in the top ten. Sequenced sample: blood. The receptors were gathered from a man aged 18 to 30 with Graves' hyperthyroidism.

This clonotype has ten or more counts. The chain recombines TRBV4-1 with TRBJ1-2; D remains unclear. Germline values: CDR1 MGHRA, CDR2 YSYEKL. The length of the CDR3 is 14 residues. V lost 4 bases and J 4 bases, leaving 13 bases between the germline ends. The CDR3 protein is CASSPGVSGYGYTF. CDR3 bases: TGCGCCAGCAGCCCTGGAGTATCAGGCTATGGCTACACCTTC.

This clonotype was seen ten or more times. The chain carries TRBV11-2 and TRBJ2-7, with 7 bases that match TRBD1. V was pared by 7 bases and J by 2 bases, with 11 bases of the junction left unmatched. The CDR3 contains 15 residues. Germline V lookup: CDR1 SGHAT, CDR2 FQNNGV. The CDR3 here is CASTVAQGIAYEQYF. The CDR3 DNA reads as TGTGCCAGCACCGTGGCACAGGGGATTGCCTACGAGCAGTACTTC.

The CDR3 reads CASSNPGGEVLDYGYTF. The CDR3 region has the DNA TGTGCCAGCAGCAACCCAGGGGGCGAGGTGCTAGACTATGGCTACACCTTC. The rearrangement joins TRBV9 to TRBJ1-2, with TRBD1 matching over 8 bases. The CDR3 spans 17 residues. Germline CDR1 SGDLS, CDR2 YYNGEE. V shed 4 bases and J 3 bases; nucleotides not matched to a gene: 14.

This clonotype was counted at least ten times. The genes are TRBV20-1 and TRBJ2-7; D is possibly TRBD1 or TRBD2 (5 bases each). Deletions cut 6 bases from V and 8 bases from J, with 20 bases between. Germline lookup yields CDR1 DFQATT and CDR2 SNEGSKA (reference sequence). The CDR3 has 13 amino acids. Here the CDR3 DNA reads TGCAGTGCGTCCCCGGGGCGCCTCTCTCAGCAGTACTTC. This encodes CSASPGRLSQQYF.